This T cell receptor beta chain comes out of a study of T cell responses to AZD1222 COVID-19 vaccine. Whole-study findings and limits: There were repertoire samples only from the period after the peak T cell response. Researchers report vaccine-associated CD4 TCRs spanning spike, with dominance at 160-218 and 743-854. Once two AZD1222 doses were given, Spike-specific TCR breadth and depth went up.

This clone is a singleton in its sample. Its matching antigen is unknown. Germline V CDR1 and CDR2: KGHSH, LQKENI. V lost 3 bases, J lost 5 bases, and 7 bases lay in between. CDR3 length: 12 amino acids. Data came from immunoSEQ multiplex PCR; TCRdb stores just in-frame clones and leaves some out. The sample includes over 150,000 clones, about 88% of them seen just once. The chain employs TRBV18 and TRBJ1-1; D might be TRBD1 (5 bases). Sequenced here: peripheral blood, sampled on day 0 of AZD1222 vaccination. This TCR came from an adult in good health. The CDR3 here is CASSPGVTEAFF. CDR3 nucleotide sequence: TGTGCCAGCTCACCGGGGGTTACTGAAGCTTTCTTT.